This TCR beta chain was found in a study of blood T cell repertoires in COVID-19. Study-wide background: Both acute and convalescent COVID-19 samples were obtained from the United States, Italy and Spain. The cDNA or gDNA used as material had been derived from T cells, B-cell-depleted T cells, or PBMCs.

Authors' methods: For nucleated cells, counts were estimated from reference gene primer amplification. The method was immunoSEQ multiplex PCR; TCRdb's version includes in-frame clones alone and lacks a portion of them. V and J calls and clone size are given by that table; D and trimming were obtained from the DNA. The table has over 150,000 clones, about 90% seen once. In germline, CDR1 is SGHNT, CDR2 YYREEE (reference sequence). The CDR3 has 16 residues. V was pared by 1 base and J by 6 bases, with 6 bases of the junction left unmatched. The chain carries TRBV5-4 and TRBJ2-3; TRBD2 aligns across 12 bases. This TCR came from a man over 45 with acute or convalescent COVID-19. Sequencing was carried out using peripheral blood. The CDR3 nucleotides are TGTGCCAGCAGCTTGTACCTAGCGGGAGGGCCGGATACGCAGTATTTT. Its translation is CASSLYLAGGPDTQYF.